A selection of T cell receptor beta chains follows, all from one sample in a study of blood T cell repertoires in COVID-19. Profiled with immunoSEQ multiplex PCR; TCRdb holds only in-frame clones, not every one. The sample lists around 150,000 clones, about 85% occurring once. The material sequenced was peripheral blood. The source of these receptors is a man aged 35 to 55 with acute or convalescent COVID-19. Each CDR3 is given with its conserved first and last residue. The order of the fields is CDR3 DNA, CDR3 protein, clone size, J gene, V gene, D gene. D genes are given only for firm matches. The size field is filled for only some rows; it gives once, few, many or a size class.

TGTGCCATCACCTCCGTGGTGGCAGGGTCCTACGAGCAGTACTTC | CAITSVVAGSYEQYF | - | TRBJ2-7 | TRBV6-5 | -
TGTGCCAGCAGTCCTCGGGCGGGGACAGATTTCTACGAGCAGTACTTC | CASSPRAGTDFYEQYF | - | TRBJ2-7 | TRBV6-6 | -
TGTGCCAGCAGGGGGGACAGCGTCGGTGAGCAGTTCTTC | CASRGDSVGEQFF | - | TRBJ2-1 | TRBV12-3/TRBV12-4 | TRBD1
TGTGCCAGCCTACCGTTTACCCGATTCCGGGACTCCATCTACAATGAGCAGTTCTTC | CASLPFTRFRDSIYNEQFF | once | TRBJ2-1 | TRBV28 | -
TGTGCTAGTGGCCCGGGACTAACGGCATCCAATGAGCAGTTCTTC | CASGPGLTASNEQFF | few | TRBJ2-1 | TRBV12-5 | TRBD2
TGTGCCAGTAGCCCCGTCCGGGGACGGGGGTTTGATACGCAGTATTTT | CASSPVRGRGFDTQYF | once | TRBJ2-3 | TRBV19 | -
TGTGCTAGTGGTTTGGTTAAGGACAGAGGTTGTTACAATGAGCAGTTCTTC | CASGLVKDRGCYNEQFF | - | TRBJ2-1 | TRBV12-5 | -
TGTGCCAGCACCTCCGGGACTTCTAGGGAAGCTTTCTTT | CASTSGTSREAFF | - | TRBJ1-1 | TRBV5-6 | -
TGTGCCAGCAGTTTGTTATCAGGGATCAATCAGCCCCAGCATTTT | CASSLLSGINQPQHF | - | TRBJ1-5 | TRBV28 | -
TGTGCCAGCAGCCAGGGGTTCAGGGATCAGCCCCAGCATTTT | CASSQGFRDQPQHF | - | TRBJ1-5 | TRBV3-1/TRBV3-2 | -
TGTGCCAGCAGCCAAGATTTCCAGGCCTCTGGAAACACCATATATTTT | CASSQDFQASGNTIYF | - | TRBJ1-3 | TRBV3-1/TRBV3-2 | -
TGTGCCAGCAGTATTCCGAGGGTGGAAAAAACTGAAGCTTTCTTT | CASSIPRVEKTEAFF | - | TRBJ1-1 | TRBV6-5 | -
TGTGCCAGCAGATTAGGAGGGACTAGCGGATCCTACAATGAGCAGTTCTTC | CASRLGGTSGSYNEQFF | once | TRBJ2-1 | TRBV7-3 | TRBD2
TGTGCCAGCAGCCGGGGACAGAATCTTTACGAGCAGTACTTC | CASSRGQNLYEQYF | - | TRBJ2-7 | TRBV3-1/TRBV3-2 | TRBD1
TGTGCCAGCAGTACCGGGACTAATAATTCACCCCTCCACTTT | CASSTGTNNSPLHF | - | TRBJ1-6 | TRBV27 | -
TGTGCCAGCACCTCCGGGGCCCCAGGGGATTCACCCCTCCACTTT | CASTSGAPGDSPLHF | - | TRBJ1-6 | TRBV5-4 | -
TGTGCCAGTAGTAAACTCAGAGGACAGGGTGGGGGCAATCAGCCCCAGCATTTT | CASSKLRGQGGGNQPQHF | - | TRBJ1-5 | TRBV19 | TRBD1
TGCGCCAGCAGCTTGCTTGGGAGCTCTGGAAACACCATATATTTT | CASSLLGSSGNTIYF | - | TRBJ1-3 | TRBV5-1 | -
TGTGCCAGCAGTGGTCCCCTCAGCTCCTATAATTCACCCCTCCACTTT | CASSGPLSSYNSPLHF | - | TRBJ1-6 | TRBV2 | -
TGTGCCAGCAGCACAGGGAATTGGGCCGGGGAGCTGTTTTTT | CASSTGNWAGELFF | - | TRBJ2-2 | TRBV7-2 | -
TGTGCCAGCAGTTACTCGGGGACAGGGTGGCACTACGAGCAGTACTTC | CASSYSGTGWHYEQYF | - | TRBJ2-7 | TRBV6-5 | TRBD1
TGTGCCTTAAACCGCGGGGGGGAGTCGTACGAGCAGTACTTC | CALNRGGESYEQYF | - | TRBJ2-7 | TRBV30 | TRBD2
TGTGCCAGTAGCTCTCTAGGGGGCACAGATACGCAGTATTTT | CASSSLGGTDTQYF | - | TRBJ2-3 | TRBV19 | -
TGTGCCTGGAGTAAGGGGGACGCCGGAGGAAACACCATATATTTT | CAWSKGDAGGNTIYF | - | TRBJ1-3 | TRBV30 | -
TGTGCCAGCTCACTATCGGGAACCGGCGAGCAGTACTTC | CASSLSGTGEQYF | - | TRBJ2-7 | TRBV18 | -
TGTGCCAGCAGTTTACTTACAGGGGGTTTCGCTTTCTTT | CASSLLTGGFAFF | - | TRBJ1-1 | TRBV28 | TRBD1
TGTGCCAGTAGCCACTCAGGGTCCAACTACGAGCAGTACTTC | CASSHSGSNYEQYF | - | TRBJ2-7 | TRBV19 | -
TGTGCCAGCAGCTTGGCAGGGCCGAACACTGAAGCTTTCTTT | CASSLAGPNTEAFF | once | TRBJ1-1 | TRBV5-8 | -
TGTGCCAGCAGCTTGACAGGGGGCGTAGAGACCCAGTACTTC | CASSLTGGVETQYF | - | TRBJ2-5 | TRBV7-3 | TRBD1
TGTGCCTGGGCCCCGGGGGGATCACGGCCCCAGCATTTT | CAWAPGGSRPQHF | - | TRBJ1-5 | TRBV30 | -
TGTGCCACCAGCATCCTTAGCGGGGGATACGAGACCCAGTACTTC | CATSILSGGYETQYF | - | TRBJ2-5 | TRBV15 | TRBD2
TGTGCCAGCAGCCCCACCCTGACGGGGACTGAAGCTTTCTTT | CASSPTLTGTEAFF | - | TRBJ1-1 | TRBV3-1/TRBV3-2 | -
TGTGCCAGCCTACCTAGACAGGGGGCCCTCAACGAGCAGTACTTC | CASLPRQGALNEQYF | - | TRBJ2-7 | TRBV6-5 | TRBD1
TGTGCCAGCAGATTGGGACAGGGGGAGGCTGGCTACACCTTC | CASRLGQGEAGYTF | - | TRBJ1-2 | TRBV7-9 | TRBD1
TGTGCCAGTAGTACCCCATCCGGGACAGGGGAGCAGTACTTC | CASSTPSGTGEQYF | once | TRBJ2-7 | TRBV19 | TRBD1
TGCAGCGCCCAGAGGGCCGGGAACACTGAAGCTTTCTTT | CSAQRAGNTEAFF | - | TRBJ1-1 | TRBV29-1 | -
TGTGCCAGCAGCGATGATGGGGCCCGGTGGCAAGAGACCCAGTACTTC | CASSDDGARWQETQYF | - | TRBJ2-5 | TRBV5-6 | -
TGTGCCAGCAGTAAGACAGCTACGAACACCGGGGAGCTGTTTTTT | CASSKTATNTGELFF | few | TRBJ2-2 | TRBV6-5 | -
TGTGCCAGCAGTTCGTACAGGGATGCTAACTATGGCTACACCTTC | CASSSYRDANYGYTF | - | TRBJ1-2 | TRBV27 | -
TGTGCAAGTCGCTTGTCCGGCCCTCCAGGAAAGACCCAGTACTTC | CASRLSGPPGKTQYF | - | TRBJ2-5 | TRBV12-2 | -
TGTGCCAGCAGCGTAGAGGGGGGGCTTGGAAACACCATATATTTT | CASSVEGGLGNTIYF | once | TRBJ1-3 | TRBV9 | -
TGTGCCAGCAGCGCTAGACAGGGATACACTGAAGCTTTCTTT | CASSARQGYTEAFF | - | TRBJ1-1 | TRBV7-9 | TRBD1
TGCGCCAGCAGCTTGGAAGGGACAGGGACCTCTGGAAACACCATATATTTT | CASSLEGTGTSGNTIYF | - | TRBJ1-3 | TRBV5-1 | TRBD1
TGTGCCAGCAGTATGGAGGGTAACAATTCACCCCTCCACTTT | CASSMEGNNSPLHF | - | TRBJ1-6 | TRBV27 | -
TGTGCCAGCAGTCCGCGGACAGGGAACACCGGGGAGCTGTTTTTT | CASSPRTGNTGELFF | once | TRBJ2-2 | TRBV2 | TRBD1
TGTGCCAGCAGGGACCAACTAGCGTCTGGGCAGTATTTT | CASRDQLASGQYF | - | TRBJ2-3 | TRBV2 | TRBD2
TGTGCCAGTAGTAGGGGGACTAGCGGGGTCCAAGAGACCCAGTACTTC | CASSRGTSGVQETQYF | - | TRBJ2-5 | TRBV19 | TRBD2
TGTGCCTGGAAAGGGAGGGGATTTTACGAGCAGTACTTC | CAWKGRGFYEQYF | - | TRBJ2-7 | TRBV30 | TRBD2